Shown below are 7 T cell receptor beta chains from a single sample sequenced in a study of memory CD4+ T cells and cytomegalovirus serostatus (dated by TCRdb to about 2019). The protocol used for the library was the immunoSEQ multiplex PCR assay. Sourced from immuneACCESS, this table was stored by TCRdb with only in-frame sequences that have V and J called. A share of the clones is absent; for the studies checked, an unresolved V gene accounts for under half, and the remainder has no known explanation. Counted in this sample were about 60,000 clones; 70% to 85% of them appeared once. The leading ten clones occupy 0.65% to 0.9% of the sample. A FACSAria II was used to sort memory CD4+ T cells, defined as single viable CD3+CD4+CD8-CD45RO+ cells. The specimen sequenced was memory CD4+ T cells from blood. Receptor source: an adult in good health and CMV-seronegative.

The table lists this clone with a few counts. The rearrangement joins TRBV19 to TRBJ1-2; weak D call: TRBD1 (5 bases). Germline V CDR1 and CDR2: LNHDA, SQIVND (reference sequence). The CDR3 contains 13 residues. Trimming took off 6 bases at V and 4 bases at J, with 12 bases between the two ends. The DNA of the CDR3 is TGTGCCAGTAGCAGGGACGGATCCTATGGCTACACCTTC. Translation: CASSRDGSYGYTF.

In its sample, this clone was seen once. The V gene is TRBV18, the J gene TRBJ1-2, with D possibly matching TRBD1 (5 bases). V dropped 6 bases and J dropped 4 bases, with 18 bases sitting between them. There are 15 residues in the CDR3. Germline CDR1 and CDR2: KGHSH and LQKENI. Here the CDR3 DNA reads TGTGCCAGCTCCCCTAGTTCGGGGGTGGCCTATGGCTACACCTTC. Translating it yields CASSPSSGVAYGYTF.

This sequence joins TRBV4-2 and TRBJ2-2, with 8 nucleotides matching TRBD2. Germline lookup yields CDR1 LGHNA and CDR2 YNFKEQ. The junction had 9 bases not matched to a gene; V was cut back by 2 bases and J by 4 bases. The CDR3 totals 17 residues. The chain's CDR3 is CASSQTGGGILTGELFF. CDR3 sequence (DNA): TGTGCCAGCAGCCAAACCGGGGGGGGGATTCTCACCGGGGAGCTGTTTTTT.

This clone has more than one count but fewer than ten. The J gene is TRBJ1-5, the V gene TRBV10-1, with a weak D call TRBD1 (5 bases). V lost 8 bases, J lost 3 bases, and 17 bases lay in between. There are 15 residues in the CDR3. Germline values: CDR1 WNHNN, CDR2 SYGVQD (reference sequence). CDR3 sequence: CASPPQAGYNQPQHF. The CDR3 nucleotides are TGCGCCAGCCCCCCGCAGGCAGGGTACAATCAGCCCCAGCATTTT.

The chain has TRBV2 and TRBJ2-7; no clear D gene. Trimming stripped 5 bases from V and 2 bases from J, with 16 bases between. Germline V gene lookup returns CDR1 SNHLY and CDR2 FYNNEI. This CDR3 spans 15 amino acids. CDR3 nucleotide sequence: TGTGCCAGCAGTCCCCCCCCTGAGTCTACCTACGAGCAGTACTTC. It translates to CASSPPPESTYEQYF.

The chain joins TRBV7-2 to TRBJ2-5; D is possibly TRBD2 (6 bases). Trimming removed 1 base at V and 7 bases at J, with 10 bases between. The CDR3 spans 13 residues. From germline, CDR1 is SGHTA and CDR2 FQGNSA. CDR3 bases: TGTGCCAGCAGCTTAGACCTCGGGGGGACCCAGTACTTC. This encodes CASSLDLGGTQYF.

The chain links TRBV18 to TRBJ2-7, with 10 bases matching TRBD2. CDR3 length: 15 amino acids. Germline CDR1 is KGHSH and CDR2 is LQKENI. Trimming at V came to 5 bases and at J to 7 bases, leaving 11 bases not matched to a gene. The CDR3 DNA is TGTGCCAGCTCAACAGAAGCGGGGGGGTCTCTAGAGCAGTACTTC. It codes for CASSTEAGGSLEQYF.